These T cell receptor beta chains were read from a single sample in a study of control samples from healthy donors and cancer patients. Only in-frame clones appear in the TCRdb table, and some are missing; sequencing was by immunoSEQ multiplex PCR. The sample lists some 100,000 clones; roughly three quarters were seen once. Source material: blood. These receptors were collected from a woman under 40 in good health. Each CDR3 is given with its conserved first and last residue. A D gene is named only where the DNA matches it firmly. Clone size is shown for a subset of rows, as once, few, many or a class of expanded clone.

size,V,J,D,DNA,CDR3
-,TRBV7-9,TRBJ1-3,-,TGTGCCAGCCCCCTAGGCGCGGGGGCTGAGGGAAACACCATATATTTT,CASPLGAGAEGNTIYF
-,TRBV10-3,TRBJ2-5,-,TGTGCCATCGGGTTGGGAGGCCAAGAGACCCAGTACTTC,CAIGLGGQETQYF
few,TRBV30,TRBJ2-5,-,TGTGCCTGGAGTGTAGACTTGATCAAAGAGACCCAGTACTTC,CAWSVDLIKETQYF
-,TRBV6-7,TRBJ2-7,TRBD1,TGTGCCAGCAGTGGCGACAGGGGGGCCGAGCAGTACTTC,CASSGDRGAEQYF
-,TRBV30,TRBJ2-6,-,TGTGCCTGGAAGAAGGGGACAATTTTCTCTGGGGCCAACGTCCTGACTTTC,CAWKKGTIFSGANVLTF
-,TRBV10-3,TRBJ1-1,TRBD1,TGTGCCATCAGTGAGTCAGGGGGCGCACCCTCTGAAGCTTTCTTT,CAISESGGAPSEAFF
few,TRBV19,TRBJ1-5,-,TGTGCCAGTAGTACTCTGGGGGGCGGCAATCAGCCCCAGCATTTT,CASSTLGGGNQPQHF
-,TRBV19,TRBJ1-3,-,TGTGCCAGTAGCAGAGCTGGAAACACCATATATTTT,CASSRAGNTIYF
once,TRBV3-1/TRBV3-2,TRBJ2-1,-,TGTGCCAGCAGCCAAGATCTAGTGAACAATGAGCAGTTCTTC,CASSQDLVNNEQFF
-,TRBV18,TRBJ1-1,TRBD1,TGTGCCAGCTCACCAGCAGGGGGCACTGAAGCTTTCTTT,CASSPAGGTEAFF
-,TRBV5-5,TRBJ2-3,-,TGTGCCAGCCAGGGACTTCCAGATACGCAGTATTTT,CASQGLPDTQYF
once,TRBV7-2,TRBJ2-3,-,TGTGCCAGCAGCCTAGGGGCGGACGGATACACAGATACGCAGTATTTT,CASSLGADGYTDTQYF
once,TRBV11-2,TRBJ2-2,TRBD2,TGTGCCAGCAGCTGGACTAGCGGGGGGGCGAACACCGGGGAGCTGTTTTTT,CASSWTSGGANTGELFF
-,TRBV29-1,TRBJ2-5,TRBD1,TGCAGCGTTGAAGAGAATGAACAGGGGCAAGAGACCCAGTACTTC,CSVEENEQGQETQYF
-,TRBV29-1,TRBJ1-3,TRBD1,TGCAGCGTTGCTCTGGGACAGGGACTGAACACCATATATTTT,CSVALGQGLNTIYF
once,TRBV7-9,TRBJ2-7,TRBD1,TGTGCCAGCAGCTTTGGACAGGCCCACGAGCAGTACTTC,CASSFGQAHEQYF
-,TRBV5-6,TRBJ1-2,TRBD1,TGTGCCAGCAGCTTCGGGACAGGGGGCGCCGATGGCTACACCTTC,CASSFGTGGADGYTF
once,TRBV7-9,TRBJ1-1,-,TGTGCCAGCAGCTTTTTTTCGCCATCCACTGAAGCTTTCTTT,CASSFFSPSTEAFF
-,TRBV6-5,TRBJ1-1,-,TGTGCCACCACTATTCGGAACACTGAAGCTTTCTTT,CATTIRNTEAFF
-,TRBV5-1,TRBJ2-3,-,TGCGCCAGCAGCTTGGCCGCAGATACGCAGTATTTT,CASSLAADTQYF
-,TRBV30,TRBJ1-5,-,TGTGCCTGGAGTGGGACATTTAGCAATCAGCCCCAGCATTTT,CAWSGTFSNQPQHF
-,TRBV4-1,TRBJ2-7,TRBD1,TGCGCCAGCAGCCAAGATTGGGGACAGGGGGCCTACGAGCAGTACTTC,CASSQDWGQGAYEQYF
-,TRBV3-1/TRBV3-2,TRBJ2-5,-,TGTGCCAGCAGCCAAGAGCTGGGAGCAGAGGAGACCCAGTACTTC,CASSQELGAEETQYF
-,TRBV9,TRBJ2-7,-,TGTGCCAGCAGCGCCGGGTGGGCCGGCGAGCAGTACTTC,CASSAGWAGEQYF
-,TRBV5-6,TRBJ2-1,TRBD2,TGTGCCAGCAGCACTCCGGGGGGTATCTACAATGAGCAGTTCTTC,CASSTPGGIYNEQFF
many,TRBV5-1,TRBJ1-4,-,TGCGCCAGCAGCCCAGGGACAAAAACAACTAATGAAAAACTGTTTTTT,CASSPGTKTTNEKLFF
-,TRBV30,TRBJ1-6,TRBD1,TGTGCCACCGCGGGACAGGATAATTCACCCCTCCACTTT,CATAGQDNSPLHF
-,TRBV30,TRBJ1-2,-,TGTGCCTGGAGCCCGGGACCAAATGCCCTTTATGGCTACACCTTC,CAWSPGPNALYGYTF
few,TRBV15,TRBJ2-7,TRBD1,TGTGCCACCAGCAGACTAAACCCGGGACAGGGAAGGGACGAGCAGTACTTC,CATSRLNPGQGRDEQYF
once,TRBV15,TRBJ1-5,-,TGTGCCACCAGCACCATTGGAGGGGACAATCAGCCCCAGCATTTT,CATSTIGGDNQPQHF
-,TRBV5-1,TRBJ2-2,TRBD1,TGCGCCAGCCAAAACAGGGGGCCAACCGGGGAGCTGTTTTTT,CASQNRGPTGELFF
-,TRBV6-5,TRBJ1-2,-,TGTGCCAGCAGTACCCGGAGTGATTATGGCTACACCTTC,CASSTRSDYGYTF
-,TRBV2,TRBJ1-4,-,TGTGCCAGCAGTGCCAGGGCTAATGAAAAACTGTTTTTT,CASSARANEKLFF
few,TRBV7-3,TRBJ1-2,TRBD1,TGTGCCAGCAGCTCGAGCCCGGGACAGGGCGGTGGCTACACCTTC,CASSSSPGQGGGYTF
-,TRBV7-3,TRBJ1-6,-,TGTGCCAGCAGCCTCACCGGCAATTCACCCCTCCACTTT,CASSLTGNSPLHF
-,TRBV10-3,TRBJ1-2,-,TGTGCCGTCGCAGGGAACTATGGCTACACCTTC,CAVAGNYGYTF
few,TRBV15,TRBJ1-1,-,TGTGCCACCAGCAGAGATATAAAGGAAAACACTGAAGCTTTCTTT,CATSRDIKENTEAFF
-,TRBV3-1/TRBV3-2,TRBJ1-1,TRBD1,TGTGCCAGCAGCCAAGAATCCGGGACAGGGAACACTGAAGCTTTCTTT,CASSQESGTGNTEAFF
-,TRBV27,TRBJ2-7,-,TGTGCCAGCAGTTTATCGGGCCGAGGGCTTCCCTACGAGCAGTACTTC,CASSLSGRGLPYEQYF
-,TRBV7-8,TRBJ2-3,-,TGTGCCAGCAGCTCAGGGTCCCGGGGGTTAGATACGCAGTATTTT,CASSSGSRGLDTQYF
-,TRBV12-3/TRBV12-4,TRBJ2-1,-,TGTGCCAGCAGGCCTAATAGCCCAAAGCAGTTCTTC,CASRPNSPKQFF